This entry lists 4 T cell receptor beta chains sequenced from one sample in a study of blood T cell repertoires in COVID-19. Clones were read by immunoSEQ multiplex PCR, and TCRdb kept only the in-frame ones, dropping some. Of around 270,000 clones detected, around 80% appear once; the ten largest clones hold 4.2%. The sample consisted of peripheral blood. Receptors were obtained from a man in his 60s with acute or convalescent COVID-19.

This clone was observed a few times. The V gene is TRBV6-1, the J gene TRBJ2-1; TRBD2 agrees at 9 bases. The CDR3 contains 17 residues. Germline trimming cut 2 bases from V and 1 base from J; bases unmatched to any gene: 6. Germline CDR1 is MNHNS and CDR2 is SASEGT. In nucleotides, the CDR3 is TGTGCCAGCAGTGAATATGCTAGCGGGATTTCCTACAATGAGCAGTTCTTC. This translates into CASSEYASGISYNEQFF.

V is TRBV6-2 or TRBV6-3 and J is TRBJ2-7; 7 bases align to TRBD1. Unmatched junction bases numbered 13, after V lost 5 bases and J lost 6 bases. The length of the CDR3 is 15 residues. Looked up from germline, CDR1 is MNHEY and CDR2 is SVGEGT. The CDR3, as DNA: TGTGCCAGCAGTCACAGGGGAAGGCTTGCCTTCGAGCAGTACTTC. Translating it yields CASSHRGRLAFEQYF.

This chain connects TRBV29-1 to TRBJ1-1; D unresolved. This CDR3 comprises 13 residues. V lost 3 bases, J lost 0 bases, and 8 bases lay in between. The germline V gene has CDR1 SQVTM and CDR2 ANQGSEA. Here the CDR3 reads CSVDRLVNTEAFF. CDR3 bases: TGCAGCGTTGATCGACTCGTGAACACTGAAGCTTTCTTT.

The CDR3 region is CASSLSPLRGGLAGGPGYEQYF. CDR3 DNA: TGTGCCAGCAGTTTATCACCCTTACGGGGTGGACTAGCGGGAGGGCCGGGGTACGAGCAGTACTTC. The chain links TRBV27 to TRBJ2-7; TRBD2 aligns across 15 bases. This CDR3 has 22 amino acids. Trimming removed 0 bases from V and 4 bases from J; junction bases left unmatched: 19. Germline V gene sequence: CDR1 MNHEY, CDR2 SMNVEV (reference sequence).